This TCR beta chain was sequenced for a study of Ad26.COV2.S vaccination and SARS-CoV-2 variants. Germline CDR1 is MGHRA and CDR2 is YSYEKL. The V and J ends lost 3 bases and 2 bases respectively, with 20 bases between them. The CDR3 has 19 residues. Described treatment: 15 to 20 received Ad26.COV2.S at low or high dose, single or two shots; 5 received placebo; per-sample allocation not given. At day 63 after the first vaccine or placebo injection, samples were drawn. Method: immunoSEQ multiplex PCR; TCRdb's copy keeps in-frame clones and lacks some. This sample carries about 680,000 clones, 80% to 90% of them seen once, and the ten largest clones take 1.5%.

The chain is built from TRBV4-1 and TRBJ2-6; no clear D gene. This clonotype was sampled from a person between 18 and 65 years old who received the Ad26.COV2.S COVID-19 vaccine or a placebo. Sequencing was performed on peripheral blood, taken in a trial of Ad26.COV2.S vaccine versus placebo. The DNA for the CDR3 is TGCGCCAGCAGCCAGACGCCTCAAGTCGTCGCCCCTGGGGCCAACGTCCTGACTTTC. Protein: CASSQTPQVVAPGANVLTF.